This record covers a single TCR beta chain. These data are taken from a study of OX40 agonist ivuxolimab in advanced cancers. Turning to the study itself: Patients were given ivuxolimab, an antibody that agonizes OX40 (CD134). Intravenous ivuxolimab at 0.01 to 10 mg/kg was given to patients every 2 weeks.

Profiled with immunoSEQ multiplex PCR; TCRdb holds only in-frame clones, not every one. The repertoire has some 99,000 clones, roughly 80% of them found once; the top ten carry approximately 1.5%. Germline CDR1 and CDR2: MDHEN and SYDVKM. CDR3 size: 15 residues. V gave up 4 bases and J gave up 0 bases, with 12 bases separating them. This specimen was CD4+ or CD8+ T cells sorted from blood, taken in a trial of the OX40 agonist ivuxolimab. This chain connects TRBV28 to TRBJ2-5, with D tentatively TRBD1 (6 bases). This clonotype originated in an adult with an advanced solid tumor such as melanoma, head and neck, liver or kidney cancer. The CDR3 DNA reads TGTGCCAGCAGTTCGAGGGACACCTACCAAGAGACCCAGTACTTC. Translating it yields CASSSRDTYQETQYF.